The next 30 T cell receptor beta chains were all read from a single sample in a study of metastatic and nonmetastatic thyroid tumors. TCRdb called clones again from the PCR reads with MiXCR. Of about 33,000 clones in the sample, under 14% were seen once. Ahead of thyroid surgery, no patient had received treatment of any kind. Sequences were obtained from blood. The receptors were sampled from a female donor with papillary thyroid cancer or a benign thyroid nodule (not recorded which). Some clones in this sample may be carry-over from other donors' samples.

This clone was detected ten times or more. The J gene is TRBJ2-1, the V gene TRBV9, with 8 bases fitting TRBD2. J was trimmed by 4 bases and V by 4 bases; bases with no gene match: 16. Germline V gives CDR1 SGDLS, CDR2 YYNGEE. The CDR3 loop spans 18 amino acids. CDR3 coding DNA: TGTGCCAGCAGCCCACAACCCGGGGGGGCGCCCCTTTACAATGAGCAGTTCTTC. This gives the protein CASSPQPGGAPLYNEQFF.

This clone came up many times. The chain employs TRBV24-1 and TRBJ1-1; D remains ambiguous. CDR1 and CDR2 (germline): KGHDR, SFDVKD. This CDR3 is built from 13 residues. V lost 1 base and J lost 1, with 3 bases in between. CDR3 coding DNA: TGTGCCACCAGTGATTTCGCGAACACTGAAGCTTTCTTT. It yields the protein CATSDFANTEAFF.

This clone was observed many times. The rearrangement joins TRBV5-4 to TRBJ1-2, with 11 positions matching TRBD1. The CDR3 spans 17 residues. The V gene end was trimmed by 4 bases and the J gene end by 4 bases; junction bases not matched to a gene: 12. The germline CDR1 and CDR2 sequences are SGHNT and YYREEE (reference sequence). CDR3 sequence: CASSDRDRGDTLYGYTF. CDR3 nucleotide sequence: TGTGCCAGCAGCGACCGGGACAGGGGGGACACCCTCTATGGCTACACCTTC.

This clone was seen repeatedly, ten times or more. V and J are TRBV7-9 and TRBJ2-7, with 9 bases lining up with TRBD1. The CDR3 totals 15 residues. Germline values: CDR1 SEHNR, CDR2 FQNEAQ (reference sequence). The ends lost 6 bases at V and 3 bases at J; junction bases unmatched: 9. CDR3 region: CASSRPGQGFYEQYF. The CDR3 DNA reads as TGTGCCAGCAGTAGACCGGGACAGGGATTCTACGAGCAGTACTTC.

The sample holds many counts of this clone. This rearrangement joins TRBV3-1 to TRBJ2-5; 10 bases agree with TRBD2. Germline CDR1 is LGHDT and CDR2 is YNNKEL (reference sequence). After removal of 0 bases from V and 5 bases from J, the junction contained 6 bases not matched to a gene. The CDR3 loop spans 16 amino acids. The CDR3 spells CASSQDSGGFSETQYF. CDR3 DNA sequence: TGTGCCAGCAGCCAAGATAGCGGGGGGTTTTCGGAGACCCAGTACTTC.

This clone was observed many times. The J gene is TRBJ1-2, the V gene TRBV19, with TRBD1 identical over 10 bases. The V gene end was trimmed by 5 bases and the J gene end by 8 bases; junction bases not matched to a gene: 20. The CDR3 length is 18 residues. Germline V gene lookup returns CDR1 LNHDA and CDR2 SQIVND (reference sequence). CDR3 bases: TGTGCCAGTAGTCCGGCTACCCGCGGGACAGGGGTGCTTGGAGGCTACACCTTC. Its protein product is CASSPATRGTGVLGGYTF.

The chain couples TRBV5-4 to TRBJ2-1; perhaps TRBD1 as D (5 bases). The CDR3 contains 15 residues. CDR1 and CDR2 (germline): SGHNT, YYREEE (reference sequence). The ends were cut back, 0 bases at V and 6 bases at J, with 13 bases in the middle. The CDR3: CASSLGAGPSNEQFF. The CDR3, as DNA: TGTGCCAGCAGCTTGGGGGCAGGGCCTAGCAATGAGCAGTTCTTC.

This clone was observed many times. The chain couples TRBV27 to TRBJ2-3, with TRBD2 matching over 8 bases. This CDR3 comprises 18 residues. Germline V CDR1 and CDR2: MNHEY, SMNVEV (reference sequence). Germline trimming cut 1 base from V and 0 bases from J; bases unmatched to any gene: 9. CDR3 protein: CASSLWAGGLSSTDTQYF. The CDR3 DNA sequence: TGTGCCAGCAGTTTATGGGCGGGAGGCCTCTCGAGCACAGATACGCAGTATTTT.

This clone was recorded many times. This chain joins TRBV5-1 and TRBJ2-7; 9 nucleotides match TRBD1. V was pared by 6 bases and J by 3 bases, with 7 bases of the junction left unmatched. The CDR3 extends over 14 amino acids. Germline-derived CDR1 and CDR2 are SGHRS and YFSETQ. This chain's CDR3 is CASTLGTGFYEQYF. CDR3 bases: TGCGCCAGCACTCTCGGGACAGGGTTCTACGAGCAGTACTTC.

As concerns this clone: Other DNA sequences of this sample code for an identical CDR3. This CDR3 reads CAWSTGTSYEQYF. The CDR3, as DNA: TGTGCCTGGAGTACAGGGACATCATACGAGCAGTACTTC. This sequence joins TRBV30 and TRBJ2-7, with D perhaps TRBD1 (6 bases). V was trimmed by 2 bases and J by 4 bases, leaving 12 bases between them. CDR3 length: 13 residues. The germline V gene has CDR1 GTSNPN and CDR2 SVGIG (reference sequence). Drawing the rest from reference TRBV30 and TRBJ2-7, the complete variable domain is SQTIHQWPATLVQPVGSPLSLECTVEGTSNPNLYWYRQAAGRGLQLLFYSVGIGQISSEVPQNLSASRPQDRQFILSSKKLLLSDSGFYLCAWSTGTSYEQYFGPGTRLTVT.

This clone was counted at least ten times. This chain connects TRBV4-3 to TRBJ2-4; D possibly corresponds to TRBD1 (5 bases). Germline V gene sequence: CDR1 LGHNA, CDR2 YSLEER. There are 15 residues in the CDR3. Trimming stripped 0 bases from V and 7 bases from J, with 13 bases between. The CDR3 DNA reads as TGCGCCAGCAGCCAAGAGCGGCAGGGCAGCAACATTCAGTACTTC. Translation: CASSQERQGSNIQYF.

This clone was seen repeatedly, ten times or more. This sequence joins TRBV28 and TRBJ1-2; the match to TRBD1 covers 9 bases. Germline loops: CDR1 MDHEN, CDR2 SYDVKM. The V gene end was trimmed by 4 bases and the J gene end by 4 bases; junction bases not matched to a gene: 7. CDR3 length: 15 amino acids. The CDR3 loop reads CASSSQQGAGYGYTF. The CDR3 DNA sequence: TGTGCCAGCAGTTCCCAACAGGGGGCAGGCTATGGCTACACCTTC.

This clone was recorded many times. The J gene is TRBJ1-1, the V gene TRBV5-4; D ambiguous. From germline, CDR1 is SGHNT and CDR2 YYREEE (reference sequence). The V end lost 1 base, the J end lost 0 bases, and 16 bases lay between the germline ends. The CDR3 contains 17 residues. CDR3 region: CASSLRESTDVNTEAFF. In nucleotides, the CDR3 is TGTGCCAGCAGCTTGAGGGAATCTACAGACGTGAACACTGAAGCTTTCTTT.

The gene calls are TRBV11-2 and TRBJ2-1; D perhaps matches TRBD2 (6 bases). Germline V CDR1 and CDR2: SGHAT, FQNNGV. V lost 0 bases, J lost 2 bases, and 14 bases lay in between. This CDR3 has 17 amino acids. The CDR3 nucleotides read TGTGCCAGCAGCTTAGATCGGGTGCGGGGAACCTACAATGAGCAGTTCTTC. It yields the protein CASSLDRVRGTYNEQFF.

The chain recombines TRBV5-4 with TRBJ2-3; 14 nucleotides match TRBD2. V shed 2 bases and J 4 bases; nucleotides not matched to a gene: 9. This CDR3 has 18 residues. Looked up from germline, CDR1 is SGHNT and CDR2 is YYREEE (reference sequence). The CDR3 DNA is TGTGCCAGCAGCTTACCCGGGACTAGCGGGGGAGGGGCAGATACGCAGTATTTT. This codes for CASSLPGTSGGGADTQYF.

This clone appeared a few times. The genes are TRBV6-2 or TRBV6-3 and TRBJ2-7; D is undetermined. The CDR3 is 12 amino acids. Germline lookup yields CDR1 MNHEY and CDR2 SVGEGT. Trimming removed 10 bases from V and 12 bases from J, with 22 bases in between. The CDR3: CATADGYYDRYF. The CDR3, as DNA: TGTGCCACCGCCGACGGGTACTACGATCGGTACTTC.

This clone was counted ten times or more. The rearrangement uses TRBV7-2 and TRBJ2-2; D is ambiguous. This CDR3 has 17 residues. V gave up 7 bases and J gave up 2 bases, with 20 bases separating them. The germline CDR1 and CDR2 sequences are SGHTA and FQGNSA. In DNA, the CDR3 is TGTGCCAGCACCTCTCCCCACGCGACGGACAACACCGGGGAGCTGTTTTTT. Amino acid sequence: CASTSPHATDNTGELFF.

In its sample, this clone was seen many times. The V call is TRBV3-1, the J call TRBJ2-1; TRBD1 agrees at 8 bases. Germline CDR1 is LGHDT and CDR2 is YNNKEL (reference sequence). The CDR3 runs 14 residues. After removal of 5 bases from V and 2 bases from J, the junction contained 2 bases not matched to a gene. The CDR3 here is CASSYRGTYNEQFF. DNA for the CDR3: TGTGCCAGCAGCTACAGGGGGACCTACAATGAGCAGTTCTTC.

This clone is medium-sized (0.01 to 0.1%) in the sample. V gene TRBV6-1 combines with J gene TRBJ2-1, with 9 bases lining up with TRBD1. J gave up 9 bases and V 4 bases, and 13 bases lay outside the gene matches. The CDR3 has 16 amino acids. Germline CDR1 reads MNHNS; CDR2 reads SASEGT. CDR3 amino acids: CASSVQGAWGYGEQFF. CDR3 nucleotides: TGTGCCAGCAGTGTACAGGGGGCCTGGGGTTACGGTGAGCAGTTCTTC.

This clone occurred a few times. The chain employs TRBV12-3 or TRBV12-4 and TRBJ1-3, with TRBD1 matching over 10 bases. Trimming removed 3 bases from V and 8 bases from J; junction bases left unmatched: 7. The CDR3 contains 15 residues. CDR3 bases: TGTGCCAGCAGTTTTGGAGGGACAGGGGTATACACCATATATTTT. Translating it yields CASSFGGTGVYTIYF.

The V gene is TRBV2, the J gene TRBJ2-1; TRBD2 matches at 11 bases. V was clipped by 5 bases and J by 5 bases; unmatched bases: 5. The CDR3 loop spans 15 amino acids. From germline, CDR1 is SNHLY and CDR2 FYNNEI. The CDR3 protein is CASSPGLAVNNEQFF. The CDR3 DNA follows: TGTGCCAGCAGTCCGGGACTAGCGGTGAACAATGAGCAGTTCTTC. The variable domain in full, with the rest retrieved from reference TRBV2 and TRBJ2-1, is EPEVTQTPSHQVTQMGQEVILRCVPISNHLYFYWYRQILGQKVEFLVSFYNNEISEKSEIFDDQFSVERPDGSNFTLKIRSTKLEDSAMYFCASSPGLAVNNEQFFGPGTRLTVL.

The V gene is TRBV7-9, the J gene TRBJ1-1, with D possibly being TRBD1 (5 bases). The CDR3 is 15 residues long. V dropped 1 base and J dropped 1 base, with 10 bases sitting between them. Germline values: CDR1 SEHNR, CDR2 FQNEAQ (reference sequence). The CDR3 is CASSLVRGANTEAFF. CDR3 DNA sequence: TGTGCCAGCAGCTTAGTTAGGGGCGCGAACACTGAAGCTTTCTTT.

This clone showed up many times. V usage is TRBV4-3 and J usage is TRBJ1-1; D is undetermined. The CDR3 totals 15 residues. Germline CDR1 reads LGHNA; CDR2 reads YSLEER. Trimming shortened V by 0 bases and J by 0 bases, and 8 bases separated the two germline ends. CDR3 loop: CASSQDWIVNTEAFF. CDR3 DNA sequence: TGCGCCAGCAGCCAAGATTGGATAGTGAACACTGAAGCTTTCTTT.

The sample holds many counts of this clone. A much larger clonotype is one base distant, so this may be a read error. Other DNA sequences in the same sample also yield this CDR3. CDR3 bases: TGTGCCTGGGGTGCCGGGCTCGGCTACACCTTC. It specifies CAWGAGLGYTF. This chain links TRBV30 with TRBJ1-2; no clear D. Trimming left V 5 bases short and J 8 bases short, with 12 bases between. The CDR3 spans 11 residues. Germline loops: CDR1 GTSNPN, CDR2 SVGIG (reference sequence).

This clone was counted only a few times. The chain employs TRBV6-1 and TRBJ2-7; 7 bases are shared with TRBD2. Germline V gene lookup returns CDR1 MNHNS and CDR2 SASEGT. CDR3 length: 15 residues. Trimming removed 6 bases from V and 0 bases from J; junction bases left unmatched: 8. The CDR3, as DNA: TGTGCCAGCAGCGTTAGCGGGCAGACCTCCTACGAGCAGTACTTC. Its translation is CASSVSGQTSYEQYF.

This chain connects TRBV6-2 or TRBV6-3 to TRBJ1-2; D is uncertain. The CDR3 length is 14 residues. V lost 2 bases to trimming and J lost 3 bases, with 10 bases between them. Germline values: CDR1 MNHEY, CDR2 SVGEGT. The CDR3: CASSYRHWYYGYTF. Written as DNA, the CDR3 is TGTGCCAGCAGTTACCGACATTGGTACTATGGCTACACCTTC.

This clone was picked up many times. This sequence joins TRBV19 and TRBJ2-3, with 7 bases aligning to TRBD2. CDR1 and CDR2 (germline): LNHDA, SQIVND (reference sequence). The CDR3 sequence is 14 residues long. V was pared by 5 bases and J by 6 bases, with 8 bases of the junction left unmatched. The CDR3 nucleotides are TGTGCCAGTAGTCCTAGCGGAGCGGGGGATACGCAGTATTTT. Translated: CASSPSGAGDTQYF.

This clone showed up just a few times. Compared with germline, one end of the junction differs, possibly owing to a read error. The chain uses TRBV20-1 and TRBJ2-1, with 10 positions matching TRBD2. There are 15 residues in the CDR3. Germline assignment: CDR1 DFQATT and CDR2 SNEGSKA (reference sequence). This CDR3 reads CIARDSAGGMNEQFF. The CDR3 DNA sequence: TGCATTGCTAGAGACTCAGCGGGGGGGATGAATGAGCAGTTCTTC.

On this clone: The same CDR3 is also encoded by other DNA sequences in this sample. V gene TRBV20-1 combines with J gene TRBJ1-6, with D perhaps TRBD1 (6 bases). CDR1 DFQATT and CDR2 SNEGSKA come from the germline V gene (reference sequence). CDR3 length: 15 residues. Trimming removed 1 base from V and 6 bases from J, with 13 bases in between. CDR3 nucleotides: TGCAGTGCTAGAGGCGTAACAGGGAGTAATTCACCCCTCCACTTT. Residues: CSARGVTGSNSPLHF.

The rearrangement uses TRBV7-8 and TRBJ2-1; D perhaps matches TRBD2 (6 bases). Trimming took off 4 bases at V and 11 bases at J, with 18 bases between the two ends. The CDR3 sequence is 14 residues long. Germline values: CDR1 SGHVS, CDR2 FQNEAQ. The DNA of the CDR3 is TGTGCCAGCAGCTCCCTGACTAGTATCGATAAGCAGTTCTTC. Protein sequence: CASSSLTSIDKQFF.